This note documents a single T cell receptor (beta chain) sequence. Its antigen is still unknown. CDR1 is MGHRA, CDR2 YSYEKL, per germline. The CDR3 runs to 15 residues. V lost 0 bases and J lost 7; bases outside the gene matches: 4. These data belong to a study of shared clonotypes between healthy human individuals. The sorted-subset replicate PCRs were given roughly 200 ng DNA, which is about 30,000 T cell genomes. Using immunoSEQ multiplex PCR, the repertoire was profiled, and TCRdb retains in-frame clones only, with some absent. The sample contains millions of clones, about 95% of which appear only once. CD45RO-negative cells were positively selected for CCR7, leaving out terminally differentiated effector memory CD45RA+ cells. Study results and limitations: Richness estimates generally favored naive over memory subsets.

Sequenced input: naive CD8+ T cells sorted from blood. The rearrangement links TRBV4-1 to TRBJ2-1; 9 nucleotides match TRBD2. This clonotype originated in a man younger than 35 in good health. CDR3 nucleotides: TGCGCCAGCAGCCAAGATAGGCGGGGGGGGAATGAGCAGTTCTTC. Translated: CASSQDRRGGNEQFF.